This T cell receptor beta chain was identified in a study of blood T cell repertoires in COVID-19. Across the whole study: The origin of the acute and convalescent COVID-19 samples was the United States, Italy and Spain. The analysed material was cDNA or gDNA that came from T cells, B-cell-depleted T cells, or PBMCs.

The CDR3 has 13 amino acids. Germline loops: CDR1 KGHSH, CDR2 LQKENI. V dropped 1 base and J dropped 8 bases, with 9 bases sitting between them. The authors' processing: Nucleated cell number was recorded as an estimate derived from reference gene primer amplification. Repertoires were generated with immunoSEQ multiplex PCR, while TCRdb's copy carries only in-frame clones and drops some. For V, J and clone size, that table is used; D and trimming come from the DNA. Here the sample spans about 89,000 clones, approximately 80% being singletons. The sequencing sample was made of peripheral blood. This clonotype was obtained from a woman aged 80 or over with acute or convalescent COVID-19. This sequence joins TRBV18 and TRBJ2-1, with D perhaps matching TRBD1 (5 bases). The CDR3 nucleotides are TGTGCCAGCTCACCACTGGGGCGCGATGAGCAGTTCTTC. Protein sequence: CASSPLGRDEQFF.